Listed below are T cell receptor beta chains from one sample, sequenced in a study of T cell repertoires in cytomegalovirus infection. Using its own MiXCR run on the reads, TCRdb lists one record per CDR3 protein. The table lists over 45,000 distinct CDR3 sequences, about a fifth of them singletons. These receptors have no known antigen. The sequenced sample was CD8+ T cells from cultured PBMCs, obtained from culture after CMV antigen stimulation. The receptors come from a human donor in good health (CMV status not recorded). Some clones in this sample may be carry-over from other donors' samples. The CDR3 runs from the conserved cysteine through the conserved F or W. D genes are given only for firm matches. Part of the rows lack a size; the others show once, few, many or a class for expanded clones.

abundance: -; d_gene: -; j_gene: TRBJ2-5; v_gene: TRBV11-2; len: 13; CDR3aa: CASSLGGLETQYF; CDR3nt: TGTGCCAGCAGCTTAGGAGGATTAGAGACCCAGTACTTC
abundance: few; d_gene: -; j_gene: TRBJ1-3; v_gene: TRBV12-3/TRBV12-4; len: 17; CDR3aa: CASSLSGVGISGNTIYF; CDR3nt: TGTGCCAGCAGTTTATCCGGCGTGGGGATCTCTGGAAACACCATATATTTT
abundance: -; d_gene: TRBD1; j_gene: TRBJ2-1; v_gene: TRBV23-1; len: 15; CDR3aa: CASSQLGQGEDEQFF; CDR3nt: TGCGCCAGCAGTCAATTGGGACAGGGGGAGGATGAGCAGTTCTTC
abundance: -; d_gene: -; j_gene: TRBJ1-3; v_gene: TRBV20-1; len: 14; CDR3aa: CSAPPTGSGNTIYF; CDR3nt: TGCAGTGCCCCCCCCACTGGCTCTGGAAACACCATATATTTT
abundance: few; d_gene: -; j_gene: TRBJ1-2; v_gene: TRBV7-9; len: 10; CDR3aa: CASSLGGYTF; CDR3nt: TGTGCCAGCAGCTTGGGCGGCTACACCTTC
abundance: few; d_gene: TRBD1; j_gene: TRBJ2-1; v_gene: TRBV6-2/TRBV6-3; len: 14; CDR3aa: CASSKTGYYNEQFF; CDR3nt: TGTGCCAGCAGTAAGACAGGGTACTACAATGAGCAGTTCTTC
abundance: -; d_gene: -; j_gene: TRBJ1-4; v_gene: TRBV7-2; len: 15; CDR3aa: CASSLNRELNEKLFF; CDR3nt: TGTGCCAGCAGCCTCAACAGGGAACTTAATGAAAAACTGTTTTTT
abundance: -; d_gene: TRBD2; j_gene: TRBJ2-7; v_gene: TRBV7-6; len: 16; CDR3aa: CASSPRVAGEYYEQYF; CDR3nt: TGTGCCAGCAGCCCCAGAGTAGCGGGGGAATATTACGAGCAGTACTTC
abundance: -; d_gene: -; j_gene: TRBJ2-3; v_gene: TRBV4-3; len: 16; CDR3aa: CASSLVFKRSTDTQYF; CDR3nt: TGCGCCAGCAGCCTCGTTTTCAAGCGGTCGACAGATACGCAGTATTTT
abundance: -; d_gene: -; j_gene: TRBJ1-1; v_gene: TRBV29-1; len: 15; CDR3aa: CSVTELQGLSTEAFF; CDR3nt: TGCAGCGTGACCGAGTTACAGGGTTTGAGTACTGAAGCTTTCTTT
abundance: -; d_gene: -; j_gene: TRBJ2-3; v_gene: TRBV11-2; len: 15; CDR3aa: CASSFDRKVPDTQYF; CDR3nt: TGTGCCAGCAGCTTCGACCGGAAGGTCCCAGATACGCAGTATTTT
abundance: -; d_gene: -; j_gene: TRBJ2-5; v_gene: TRBV7-9; len: 14; CDR3aa: CASSFPWIQETQYF; CDR3nt: TGTGCCAGCAGCTTTCCGTGGATCCAAGAGACCCAGTACTTC
abundance: few; d_gene: -; j_gene: TRBJ1-2; v_gene: TRBV27; len: 13; CDR3aa: CASSPQGNYGYTF; CDR3nt: TGTGCCAGCAGTCCCCAGGGTAACTATGGCTACACCTTC
abundance: many; d_gene: TRBD2; j_gene: TRBJ2-5; v_gene: TRBV7-2; len: 15; CDR3aa: CASSRLAGGRETQYF; CDR3nt: TGTGCCAGCAGCCGACTAGCGGGGGGGCGAGAGACCCAGTACTTC
abundance: -; d_gene: TRBD2; j_gene: TRBJ2-1; v_gene: TRBV6-2/TRBV6-3; len: 14; CDR3aa: CASSVLAGVNEQFF; CDR3nt: TGTGCCAGCAGTGTACTAGCGGGAGTCAATGAGCAGTTCTTC
abundance: -; d_gene: TRBD2; j_gene: TRBJ2-3; v_gene: TRBV9; len: 16; CDR3aa: CASSANLAGSTDTQYF; CDR3nt: TGTGCCAGCAGCGCGAATCTAGCGGGGAGCACAGATACGCAGTATTTT
abundance: few; d_gene: -; j_gene: TRBJ2-7; v_gene: TRBV7-6; len: 14; CDR3aa: CASSPGRGSYEQYF; CDR3nt: TGTGCCAGCAGCCCGGGACGCGGCTCCTACGAGCAGTACTTC
abundance: -; d_gene: TRBD1; j_gene: TRBJ1-2; v_gene: TRBV7-2; len: 18; CDR3aa: CTSSLGLPNRGIGYGYTF; CDR3nt: TGTACCAGCAGCTTGGGGTTGCCTAACAGGGGGATTGGCTATGGCTACACCTTC
abundance: many; d_gene: TRBD2; j_gene: TRBJ2-3; v_gene: TRBV7-2; len: 22; CDR3aa: CASSLRLAGGIPLGASTDTQYF; CDR3nt: TGTGCCAGCAGCTTAAGACTAGCGGGGGGGATACCACTAGGAGCTAGCACAGATACGCAGTATTTT
abundance: few; d_gene: -; j_gene: TRBJ1-1; v_gene: TRBV9; len: 15; CDR3aa: CASSVDLRDGTEAFF; CDR3nt: TGTGCCAGCAGCGTAGACCTCAGGGATGGAACTGAAGCTTTCTTT
abundance: -; d_gene: -; j_gene: TRBJ1-2; v_gene: TRBV7-9; len: 14; CDR3aa: CASSETGSGYGYTF; CDR3nt: TGTGCCAGCAGCGAAACAGGGTCTGGGTATGGCTACACCTTC
abundance: -; d_gene: -; j_gene: TRBJ2-7; v_gene: TRBV28; len: 11; CDR3aa: CASTNVYEQYF; CDR3nt: TGTGCCAGCACCAACGTCTACGAGCAGTACTTC
abundance: -; d_gene: TRBD1; j_gene: TRBJ2-7; v_gene: TRBV2; len: 13; CDR3aa: CASAWGRGYEQYF; CDR3nt: TGTGCCAGCGCGTGGGGCAGGGGGTACGAGCAGTACTTC
abundance: -; d_gene: TRBD1; j_gene: TRBJ2-7; v_gene: TRBV6-1; len: 15; CDR3aa: CAGTTSDRDYYEQYF; CDR3nt: TGTGCCGGGACGACGTCCGACAGGGATTATTACGAGCAGTACTTC
abundance: -; d_gene: -; j_gene: TRBJ1-1; v_gene: TRBV27; len: 14; CDR3aa: CASSLWGSNTEAFF; CDR3nt: TGTGCCAGCAGTTTATGGGGGTCGAACACTGAAGCTTTCTTT
abundance: few; d_gene: -; j_gene: TRBJ2-1; v_gene: TRBV27; len: 12; CDR3aa: CASSQRANEQFF; CDR3nt: TGTGCCAGCAGTCAGCGGGCGAATGAGCAGTTCTTC
abundance: few; d_gene: -; j_gene: TRBJ2-3; v_gene: TRBV12-3/TRBV12-4; len: 17; CDR3aa: CASSLSSASSSTDTQYF; CDR3nt: TGTGCCAGCAGTTTGAGTTCGGCTAGCTCTAGCACAGATACGCAGTATTTT
abundance: -; d_gene: -; j_gene: TRBJ2-1; v_gene: TRBV7-9; len: 12; CDR3aa: CASSLGSYEQFF; CDR3nt: TGTGCCAGCAGCTTAGGGAGCTATGAGCAGTTCTTC